These T cell receptor beta chains were read from a single sample in a study of blood T cells in healthy people across ages. Each CDR3 protein gets one entry after TCRdb re-called the 5' RACE reads with MiXCR. The sample records hundreds of thousands of distinct CDR3 sequences, roughly 64% being singletons. The material sequenced was blood. These receptor sequences come from a young man in good health. CDR3s include the opening cysteine and the closing phenylalanine or tryptophan.

v_call | cdr3_length | cdr3_aa
TRBV7-2 | 13 | CASRRGGTYEQYF
TRBV29-1 | 16 | CSAPVGTSGSVYEQFF
TRBV20-1 | 14 | CSAQRSGLNTEAFF
TRBV5-7 | 16 | CASSSPDTKEKNIQYF
TRBV6-1 | 14 | CASSEAYILYEQYF
TRBV20-1 | 14 | CSVRGLKNTGELFF
TRBV20-1 | 15 | CSARGGGQMNTEAFF
TRBV20-1 | 11 | CSSGGDIRAFF
TRBV9 | 13 | CASSVDQGETQYF
TRBV12-3/TRBV12-4 | 14 | CASGSGVTYNEQFF
TRBV24-1 | 15 | CATSDFAGPADTQYF
TRBV20-1 | 16 | CSARVAGGPKVYEQYF
TRBV7-2 | 16 | CASSATRVAGSYEQYF
TRBV5-6 | 19 | CASSLPPHRLAGYYNEQFF
TRBV29-1 | 16 | CSVVRRQGAMGNEQFF
TRBV15 | 11 | CATTESNEQFF
TRBV5-1 | 15 | CASSVEVGLIDEQFF
TRBV11-1 | 14 | CASSSGRYTDTQYF
TRBV7-8 | 18 | CASSLGGLGQGSGNEQFF
TRBV5-1 | 17 | CASSLSAGGTSYNEQFF
TRBV7-9 | 17 | CASSFPAARQGKETQYF
TRBV21-1 | 14 | CASSNLKVRQPQHF
TRBV6-2/TRBV6-3 | 13 | CASRHGTAYEQYF
TRBV29-1 | 13 | CSNRDSVSDTQYF
TRBV12-3/TRBV12-4 | 18 | CASSSTSGGVTPYNEQFF